This TCR beta chain was profiled in a study of shared clonotypes between healthy human individuals. Findings and limits, study-wide: Larger richness was generally estimated for naive than memory subsets. Sampling covered blood only; tissue repertoires likely differ.

The authors ran the assay at deep level. The assay was immunoSEQ multiplex PCR, and TCRdb's table has in-frame clones only and misses some. The table records about 1.5 million clones, 98% of them present only once. As to this clone: The antigen remains undetermined.

Investigators divided CD4+ cells into CD45RA+ naive and CD45RA-negative memory subsets. Specimen: naive CD4+ T cells sorted from blood. Specified subset: CD45RA+ positively selected. The clonotype comes from a man aged 30 to 45 in good health.

The CDR3 loop reads CASSQQPTAGLETQYF. CDR3 nucleotides: TGTGCCAGCAGCCAGCAGCCTACAGCGGGTCTGGAGACCCAGTACTTC. V gene TRBV7-3 combines with J gene TRBJ2-5; possible D gene TRBD2, 6 bases. The CDR3 is made up of 16 amino acids. The V gene lost 5 bases and the J gene lost 5 bases, with 21 bases spanning the gap. Germline V gene sequence: CDR1 SGHTA, CDR2 FQGTGA. Using reference TRBV7-3 and TRBJ2-5 for the parts outside the CDR3, the full variable domain is GAGVSQTPSNKVTEKGKYVELRCDPISGHTALYWYRQSLGQGPEFLIYFQGTGAADDSGLPNDRFFAVRPEGSVSTLKIQRTERGDSAVYLCASSQQPTAGLETQYFGPGTRLLVL.